This T cell receptor (beta chain) derives from a study of blood T cell repertoires in COVID-19. Whole-study context: The cDNA or gDNA used as material had been derived from T cells, B-cell-depleted T cells, or PBMCs.

Assay: immunoSEQ multiplex PCR; the TCRdb copy retains only in-frame clones and omits some. This repertoire shows fewer than 500,000 clones, 75% to 90% found once; its top ten account for 1.1%. For recovered donors of Cohort 3, there were two negative PCRs, clearance, or symptom resolution. This clonotype was sampled from a man aged 30-40 years who had recovered from COVID-19. Source material: PBMCs or T cells enriched from blood (not recorded which).

The CDR3 sequence: CAWSYGLTSGRGGHEQFF. CDR3 in DNA: TGTGCCTGGAGTTACGGGCTGACTAGCGGGAGGGGTGGGCATGAGCAGTTCTTC. The chain has TRBV30 and TRBJ2-1, with 14 bases fitting TRBD2. The junction had 14 bases not matched to a gene; V was cut back by 2 bases and J by 8 bases. Germline CDR1 is GTSNPN and CDR2 is SVGIG (reference sequence). CDR3 length: 18 residues.